Listed below are T cell receptor beta chains from one sample, sequenced in a study of shared clonotypes between healthy human individuals. Assay used: immunoSEQ multiplex PCR; TCRdb lists only in-frame clones, some missing. The sample yields roughly 1,000,000 clones, about four fifths seen once. Sequencing was carried out using memory CD4+ T cells from PBMCs. The receptor source for this set is a man aged 18 to 35 in good health. Some clones in this sample may be carry-over from other donors' samples. The CDR3 runs from the conserved cysteine through the conserved F or W. Fields, in order: clone size, J gene, D gene, V gene, CDR3 DNA, CDR3 protein. D genes are given only for firm matches. Expanded clones are given a class, and other clones once, few, many or no size at all.

>NA|TRBJ2-5|TRBD1|TRBV7-2
TGTGCCAGCAGCTTAGTGACAGGGCGGGAGACCCAGTACTTC
CASSLVTGRETQYF
>NA|TRBJ2-7|NA|TRBV27
TGTGCCAGCAGTTTAGGCAGGGGAGGCACCTACGAGCAGTACTTC
CASSLGRGGTYEQYF
>NA|TRBJ2-7|TRBD2|TRBV5-4
TGTGCCAGCAGCTACAGCGGGAACGCCTACGAGCAGTACTTC
CASSYSGNAYEQYF
>NA|TRBJ1-5|TRBD1|TRBV19
TGTGCCAGTAGTATGGGGGACAGGGATAGTCAGCCCCAGCATTTT
CASSMGDRDSQPQHF
>NA|TRBJ2-3|NA|TRBV5-4
TGTGCCAGCAGGGGGAGTTCGGGGCGGAGCACAGATACGCAGTATTTT
CASRGSSGRSTDTQYF
>NA|TRBJ2-1|NA|TRBV11-3
TGTGCCAGCAGCTTAAACTTCAATGAGCAGTTCTTC
CASSLNFNEQFF
>few|TRBJ1-5|NA|TRBV19
TGTGCCAGTAGCAGGGAGGCAGGTCAGCCCCAGCATTTT
CASSREAGQPQHF
>NA|TRBJ2-7|TRBD2|TRBV20-1
TGCAGTGCTAGAGATCCGGGGGGGCAGTACTTC
CSARDPGGQYF
>NA|TRBJ1-5|TRBD1|TRBV6-1
TGTGCCACGTTGGGACAGGCAAATCAGCCCCAGCATTTT
CATLGQANQPQHF
>NA|TRBJ2-1|NA|TRBV18
TGTGCCAGCTCACGCCAGCAGGGGGACTTTGAGCAGTTCTTC
CASSRQQGDFEQFF
>NA|TRBJ2-1|NA|TRBV7-7
TGTGCCAGCAGCTTAGGACCGGAGGCTGCCCAGGAGCAGTTCTTC
CASSLGPEAAQEQFF
>few|TRBJ2-3|NA|TRBV11-2
TGTGCCAGCAGCTCTCGTTACGGGGGCGACCGCACAGATACGCAGTATTTT
CASSSRYGGDRTDTQYF
>NA|TRBJ2-1|NA|TRBV2
TGTGCCAGCAGCGAGGACGGATACAATGAGCAGTTCTTC
CASSEDGYNEQFF